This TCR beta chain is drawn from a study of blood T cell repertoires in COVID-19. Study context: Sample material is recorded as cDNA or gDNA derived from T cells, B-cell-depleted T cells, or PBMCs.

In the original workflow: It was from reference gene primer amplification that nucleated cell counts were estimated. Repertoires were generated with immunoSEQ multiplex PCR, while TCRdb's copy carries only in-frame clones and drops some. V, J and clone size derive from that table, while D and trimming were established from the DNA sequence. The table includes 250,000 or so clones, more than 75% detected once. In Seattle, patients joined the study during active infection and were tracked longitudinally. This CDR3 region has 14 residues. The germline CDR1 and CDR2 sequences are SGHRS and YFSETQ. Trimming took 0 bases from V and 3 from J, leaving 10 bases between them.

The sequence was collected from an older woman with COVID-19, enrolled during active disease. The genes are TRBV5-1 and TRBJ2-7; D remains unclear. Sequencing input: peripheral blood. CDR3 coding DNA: TGCGCCAGCAGCTTGGACGACTCTCTCTACGAGCAGTACTTC. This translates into CASSLDDSLYEQYF.